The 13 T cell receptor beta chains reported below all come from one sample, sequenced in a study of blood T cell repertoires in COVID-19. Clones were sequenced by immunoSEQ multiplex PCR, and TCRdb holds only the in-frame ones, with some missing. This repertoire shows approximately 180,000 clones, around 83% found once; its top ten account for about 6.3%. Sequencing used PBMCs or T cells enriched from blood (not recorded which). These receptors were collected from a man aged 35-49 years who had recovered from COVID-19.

CDR3 nucleotides: TGTGCCAGTAGTATAGAGTACGGCAGAGGGAACAATGAGCAGTTCTTC. Translated, it gives CASSIEYGRGNNEQFF. This chain joins TRBV19 and TRBJ2-1; TRBD2 might be the D (5 bases). Germline values: CDR1 LNHDA, CDR2 SQIVND (reference sequence). Trimming took off 0 bases at V and 5 bases at J, with 14 bases between the two ends. CDR3 length: 16 residues.

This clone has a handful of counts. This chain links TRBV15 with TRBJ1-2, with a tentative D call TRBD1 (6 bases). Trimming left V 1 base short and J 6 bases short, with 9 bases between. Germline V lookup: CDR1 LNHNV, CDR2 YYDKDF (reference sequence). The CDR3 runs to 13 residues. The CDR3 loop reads CATSRGTGNGYTF. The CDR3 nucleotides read TGTGCCACCAGCAGAGGAACAGGGAATGGCTACACCTTC.

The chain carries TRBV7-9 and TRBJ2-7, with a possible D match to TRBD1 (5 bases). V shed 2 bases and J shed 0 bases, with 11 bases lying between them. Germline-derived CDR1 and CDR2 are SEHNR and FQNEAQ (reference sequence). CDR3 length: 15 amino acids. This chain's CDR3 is CASSLSTDSSYEQYF. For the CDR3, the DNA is TGTGCCAGCAGCTTATCGACCGACAGCTCCTACGAGCAGTACTTC.

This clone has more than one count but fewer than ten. The CDR3 protein is CASSRTRTGLNEQFF. The CDR3 nucleotides are TGTGCCAGCAGCCGAACACGGACAGGGCTCAATGAGCAGTTCTTC. The V and J genes are TRBV16 and TRBJ2-1; 8 nucleotides agree with TRBD1. CDR1 is KGHSY, CDR2 FQNENV, per germline. The CDR3 is made up of 15 amino acids. V lost 4 bases and J lost 6; bases outside the gene matches: 8.

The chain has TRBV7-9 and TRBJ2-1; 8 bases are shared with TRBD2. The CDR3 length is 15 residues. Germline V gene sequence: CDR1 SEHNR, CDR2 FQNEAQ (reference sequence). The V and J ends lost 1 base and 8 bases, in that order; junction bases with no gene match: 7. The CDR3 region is CASSLGGRPVDEQFF. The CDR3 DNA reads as TGTGCCAGCAGCTTAGGCGGGAGGCCGGTGGATGAGCAGTTCTTC.

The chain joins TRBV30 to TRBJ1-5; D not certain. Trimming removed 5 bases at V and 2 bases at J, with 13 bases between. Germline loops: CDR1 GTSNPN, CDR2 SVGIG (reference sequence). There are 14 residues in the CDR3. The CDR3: CAWGRSLGNQPQHF. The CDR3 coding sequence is TGTGCCTGGGGGCGGTCTCTAGGCAATCAGCCCCAGCATTTT.

The CDR3 loop is CASSPTGRNTIYF. The CDR3 DNA reads TGTGCCAGCAGCCCGACAGGGAGAAACACCATATATTTT. V gene TRBV28 combines with J gene TRBJ1-3; 7 positions agree with TRBD1. Germline V lookup: CDR1 MDHEN, CDR2 SYDVKM. The CDR3 consists of 13 residues. Trimming at V came to 6 bases and at J to 5 bases, leaving 4 bases not matched to a gene.

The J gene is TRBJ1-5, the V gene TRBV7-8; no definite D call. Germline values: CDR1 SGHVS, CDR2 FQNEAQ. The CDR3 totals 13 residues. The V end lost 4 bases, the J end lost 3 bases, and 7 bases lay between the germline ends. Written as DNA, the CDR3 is TGTGCCAGCAGCTCGGGGAACAATCAGCCCCAGCATTTT. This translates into CASSSGNNQPQHF. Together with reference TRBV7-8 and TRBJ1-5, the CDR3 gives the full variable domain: GAGVSQSPRYKVAKRGQDVALRCDPISGHVSLFWYQQALGQGPEFLTYFQNEAQLDKSGLPSDRFFAERPEGSVSTLKIQRTQQEDSAVYLCASSSGNNQPQHFGDGTRLSIL.

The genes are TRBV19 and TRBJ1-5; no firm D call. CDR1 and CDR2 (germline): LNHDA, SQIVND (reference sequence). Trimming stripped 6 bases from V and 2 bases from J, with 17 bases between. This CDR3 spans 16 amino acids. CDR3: CASRPTWVSGNQPQHF. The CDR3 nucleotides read TGTGCCAGTAGGCCGACATGGGTGTCGGGCAATCAGCCCCAGCATTTT. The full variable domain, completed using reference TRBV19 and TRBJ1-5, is DGGITQSPKYLFRKEGQNVTLSCEQNLNHDAMYWYRQDPGQGLRLIYYSQIVNDFQKGDIAEGYSVSREKKESFPLTVTSAQKNPTAFYLCASRPTWVSGNQPQHFGDGTRLSIL.

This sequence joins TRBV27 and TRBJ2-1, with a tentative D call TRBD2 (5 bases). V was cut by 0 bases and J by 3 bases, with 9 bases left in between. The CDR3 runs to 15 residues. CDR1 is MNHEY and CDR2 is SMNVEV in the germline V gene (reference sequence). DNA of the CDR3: TGTGCCAGCAGTTTATCCCGGAGCGGCTACAATGAGCAGTTCTTC. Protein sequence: CASSLSRSGYNEQFF.

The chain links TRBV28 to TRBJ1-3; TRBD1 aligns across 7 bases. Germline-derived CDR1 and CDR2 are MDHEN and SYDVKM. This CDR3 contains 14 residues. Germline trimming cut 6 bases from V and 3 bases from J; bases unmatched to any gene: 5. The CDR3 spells CASRIGGDGNTIYF. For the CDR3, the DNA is TGTGCCAGCAGAATAGGGGGCGATGGAAACACCATATATTTT. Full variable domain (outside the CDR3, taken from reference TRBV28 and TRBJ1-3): DVKVTQSSRYLVKRTGEKVFLECVQDMDHENMFWYRQDPGLGLRLIYFSYDVKMKEKGDIPEGYSVSREKKERFSLILESASTNQTSMYLCASRIGGDGNTIYFGEGSWLTVV.

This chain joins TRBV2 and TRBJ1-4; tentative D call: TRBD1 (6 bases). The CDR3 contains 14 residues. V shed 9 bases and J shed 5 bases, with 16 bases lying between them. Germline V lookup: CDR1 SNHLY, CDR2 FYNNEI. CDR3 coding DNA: TGTGCCAGGCATCCCCAGGGGTTGAATGAAAAACTGTTTTTT. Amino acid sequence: CARHPQGLNEKLFF.

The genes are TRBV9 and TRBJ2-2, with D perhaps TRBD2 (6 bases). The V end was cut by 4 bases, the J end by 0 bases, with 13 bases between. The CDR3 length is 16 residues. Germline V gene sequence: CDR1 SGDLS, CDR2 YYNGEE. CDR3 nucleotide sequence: TGTGCCAGCAGCCCAGCTAGCGCCACGAACACCGGGGAGCTGTTTTTT. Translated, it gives CASSPASATNTGELFF.